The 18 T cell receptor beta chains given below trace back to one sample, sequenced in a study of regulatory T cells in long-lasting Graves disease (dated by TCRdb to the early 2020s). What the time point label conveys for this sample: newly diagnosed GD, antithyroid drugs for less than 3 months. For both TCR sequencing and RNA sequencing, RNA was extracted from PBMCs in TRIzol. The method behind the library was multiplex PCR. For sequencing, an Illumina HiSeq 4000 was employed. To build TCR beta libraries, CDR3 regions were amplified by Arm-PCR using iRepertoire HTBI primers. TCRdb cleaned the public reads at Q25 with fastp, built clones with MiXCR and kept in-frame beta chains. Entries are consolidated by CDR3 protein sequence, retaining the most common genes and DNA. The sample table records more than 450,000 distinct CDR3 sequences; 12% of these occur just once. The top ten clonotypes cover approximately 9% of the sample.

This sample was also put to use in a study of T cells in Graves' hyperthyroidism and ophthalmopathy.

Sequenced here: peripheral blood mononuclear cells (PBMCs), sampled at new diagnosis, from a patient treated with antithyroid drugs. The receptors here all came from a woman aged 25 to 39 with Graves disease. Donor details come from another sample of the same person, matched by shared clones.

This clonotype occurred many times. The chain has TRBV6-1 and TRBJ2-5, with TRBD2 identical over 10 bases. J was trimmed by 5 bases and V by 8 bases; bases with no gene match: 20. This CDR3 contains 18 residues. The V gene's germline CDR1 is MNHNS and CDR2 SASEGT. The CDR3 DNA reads TGTGCCAGCTCTCAAGGGACTAGCGAGCTGCACCCGAGGGAGACCCAGTACTTC. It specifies CASSQGTSELHPRETQYF.

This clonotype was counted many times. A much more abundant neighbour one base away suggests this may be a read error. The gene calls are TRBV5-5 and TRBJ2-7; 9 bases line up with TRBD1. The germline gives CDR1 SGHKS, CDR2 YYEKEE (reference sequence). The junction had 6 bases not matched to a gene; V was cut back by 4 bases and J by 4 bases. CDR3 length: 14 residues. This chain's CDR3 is CASSVGTGLYEQYF. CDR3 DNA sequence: TGTGCCAGCAGCGTCGGGACAGGGCTTTACGAGCAGTACTTC.

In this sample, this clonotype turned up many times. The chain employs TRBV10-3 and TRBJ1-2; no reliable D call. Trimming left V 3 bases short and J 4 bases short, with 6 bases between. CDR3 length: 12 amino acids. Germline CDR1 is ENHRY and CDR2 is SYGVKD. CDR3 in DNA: TGTGCCATCAGTGACAAACCCTATGGCTACACCTTC. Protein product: CAISDKPYGYTF.

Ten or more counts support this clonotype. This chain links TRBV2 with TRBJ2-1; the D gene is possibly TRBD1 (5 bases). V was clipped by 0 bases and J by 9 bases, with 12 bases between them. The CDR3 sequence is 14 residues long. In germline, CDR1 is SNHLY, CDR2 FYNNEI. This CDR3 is CASSEASPGPEQFF. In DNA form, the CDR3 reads TGTGCCAGCAGTGAAGCTTCTCCAGGGCCTGAGCAGTTCTTC.

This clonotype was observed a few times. CDR3 amino acids: CASSQETGNTIYF. The CDR3, as DNA: TGCGCCAGCAGCCAAGAGACTGGAAACACCATATATTTT. The chain joins TRBV4-1 to TRBJ1-3; D not resolved. The length of the CDR3 is 13 residues. V was shortened by 0 bases and J by 2 bases, with 2 bases between the two germline ends. Germline V lookup: CDR1 MGHRA, CDR2 YSYEKL.

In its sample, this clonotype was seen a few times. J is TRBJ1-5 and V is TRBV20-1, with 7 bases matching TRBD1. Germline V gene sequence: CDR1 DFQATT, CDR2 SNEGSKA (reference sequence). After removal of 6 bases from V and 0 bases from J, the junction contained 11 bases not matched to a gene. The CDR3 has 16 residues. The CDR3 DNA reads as TGCAGTGCGGGGAACCCGGGGACAGCTAGCAATCAGCCCCAGCATTTT. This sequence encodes CSAGNPGTASNQPQHF.

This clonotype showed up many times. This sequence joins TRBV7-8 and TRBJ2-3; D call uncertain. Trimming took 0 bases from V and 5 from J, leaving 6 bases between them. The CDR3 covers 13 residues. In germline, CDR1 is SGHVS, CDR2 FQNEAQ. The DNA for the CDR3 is TGTGCCAGCAGCTTAGCGCGTCTAGATACGCAGTATTTT. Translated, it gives CASSLARLDTQYF. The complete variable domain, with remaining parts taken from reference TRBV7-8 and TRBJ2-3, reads GAGVSQSPRYKVAKRGQDVALRCDPISGHVSLFWYQQALGQGPEFLTYFQNEAQLDKSGLPSDRFFAERPEGSVSTLKIQRTQQEDSAVYLCASSLARLDTQYFGPGTRLTVL.

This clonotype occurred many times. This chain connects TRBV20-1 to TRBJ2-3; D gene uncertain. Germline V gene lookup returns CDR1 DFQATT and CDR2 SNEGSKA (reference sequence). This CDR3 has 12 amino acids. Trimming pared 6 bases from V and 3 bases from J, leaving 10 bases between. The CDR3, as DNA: TGCAGTGCCAGACAACGGACAGATACGCAGTATTTT. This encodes CSARQRTDTQYF.

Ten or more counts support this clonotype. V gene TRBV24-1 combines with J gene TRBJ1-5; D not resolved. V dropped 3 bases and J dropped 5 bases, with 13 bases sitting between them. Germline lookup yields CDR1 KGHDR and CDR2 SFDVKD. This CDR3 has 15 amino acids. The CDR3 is CATSDRRGPDQPQHF. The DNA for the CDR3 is TGTGCCACCAGTGATCGCCGAGGTCCAGATCAGCCCCAGCATTTT.

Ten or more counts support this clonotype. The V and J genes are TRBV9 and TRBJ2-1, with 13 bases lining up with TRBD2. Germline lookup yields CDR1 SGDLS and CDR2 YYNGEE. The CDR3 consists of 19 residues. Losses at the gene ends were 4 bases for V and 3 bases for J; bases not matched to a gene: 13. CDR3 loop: CASSKTSGRTLLYYNEQFF. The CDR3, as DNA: TGTGCCAGCAGCAAGACTAGCGGGAGGACCCTCCTCTACTACAATGAGCAGTTCTTC.

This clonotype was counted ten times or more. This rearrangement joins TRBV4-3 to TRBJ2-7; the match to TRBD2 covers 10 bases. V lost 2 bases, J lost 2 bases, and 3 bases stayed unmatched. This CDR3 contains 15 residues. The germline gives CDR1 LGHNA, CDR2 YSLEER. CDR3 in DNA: TGCGCCAGCAGCCAAAGAGCGGGAGGGCCCTACGAGCAGTACTTC. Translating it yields CASSQRAGGPYEQYF.

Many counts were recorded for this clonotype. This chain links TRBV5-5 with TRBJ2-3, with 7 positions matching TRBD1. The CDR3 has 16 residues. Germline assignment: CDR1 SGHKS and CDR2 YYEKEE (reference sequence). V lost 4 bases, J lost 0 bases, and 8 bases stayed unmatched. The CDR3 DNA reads TGTGCCAGCAGCCTGGCCGGGACAGCGAGCACAGATACGCAGTATTTT. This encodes CASSLAGTASTDTQYF. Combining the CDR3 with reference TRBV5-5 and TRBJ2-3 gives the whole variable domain DAGVTQSPTHLIKTRGQQVTLRCSPISGHKSVSWYQQVLGQGPQFIFQYYEKEERGRGNFPDRFSARQFPNYSSELNVNALLLGDSALYLCASSLAGTASTDTQYFGPGTRLTVL.

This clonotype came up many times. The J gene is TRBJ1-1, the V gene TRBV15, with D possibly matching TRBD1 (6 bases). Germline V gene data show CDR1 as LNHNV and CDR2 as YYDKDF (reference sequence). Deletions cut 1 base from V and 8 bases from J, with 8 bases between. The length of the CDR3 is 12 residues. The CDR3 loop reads CATSRAGAEAFF. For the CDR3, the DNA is TGTGCCACCAGCAGAGCGGGGGCAGAAGCTTTCTTT. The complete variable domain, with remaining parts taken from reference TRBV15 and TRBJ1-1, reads DAMVIQNPRYQVTQFGKPVTLSCSQTLNHNVMYWYQQKSSQAPKLLFHYYDKDFNNEADTPDNFQSRRPNTSFCFLDIRSPGLGDTAMYLCATSRAGAEAFFGQGTRLTVV.

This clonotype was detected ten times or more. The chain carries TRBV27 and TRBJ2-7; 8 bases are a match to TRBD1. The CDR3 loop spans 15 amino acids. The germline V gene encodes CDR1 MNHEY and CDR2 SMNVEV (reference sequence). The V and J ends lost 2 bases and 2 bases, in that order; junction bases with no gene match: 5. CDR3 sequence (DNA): TGTGCCAGCAGTTTAGGGACAGGATTTCCCTACGAGCAGTACTTC. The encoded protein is CASSLGTGFPYEQYF.

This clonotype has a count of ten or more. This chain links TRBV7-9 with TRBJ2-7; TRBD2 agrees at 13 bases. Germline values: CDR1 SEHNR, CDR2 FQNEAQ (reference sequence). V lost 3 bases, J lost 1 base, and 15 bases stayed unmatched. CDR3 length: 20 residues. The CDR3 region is CASSLPPPGTSGMLSYEQYF. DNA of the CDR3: TGTGCCAGCAGCTTGCCCCCCCCCGGGACTAGCGGGATGCTGTCCTACGAGCAGTACTTC.

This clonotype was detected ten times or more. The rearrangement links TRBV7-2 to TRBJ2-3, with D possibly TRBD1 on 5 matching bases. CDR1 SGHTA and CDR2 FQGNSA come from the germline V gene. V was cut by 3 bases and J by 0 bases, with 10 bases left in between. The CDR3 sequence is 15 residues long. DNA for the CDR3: TGTGCCAGCAGCTTTCGACAGATGAGCACAGATACGCAGTATTTT. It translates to CASSFRQMSTDTQYF.

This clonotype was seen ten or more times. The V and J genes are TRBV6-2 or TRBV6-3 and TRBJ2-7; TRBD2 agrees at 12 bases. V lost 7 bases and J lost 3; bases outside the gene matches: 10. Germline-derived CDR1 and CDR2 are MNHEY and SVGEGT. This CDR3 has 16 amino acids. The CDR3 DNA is TGTGCCAGCAAAACCCCCCTAGCGGGAGGGGGCTACGAGCAGTACTTC. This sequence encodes CASKTPLAGGGYEQYF.

CDR3 in DNA: TGCGCCAGCAGCCAAGCCTGGGACACGAACACTGAAGCTTTCTTT. Amino acid sequence: CASSQAWDTNTEAFF. This chain uses TRBV4-1 with TRBJ1-1; D is perhaps TRBD1 (6 bases). The CDR3 extends over 15 amino acids. The germline CDR1 and CDR2 sequences are MGHRA and YSYEKL. V was clipped by 1 base and J by 1 base, with 10 bases between them.